The clone carrying this TCR beta chain was observed a few times. The antigen is not known. This entry belongs to a study of cytomegalovirus exposure and HLA in healthy donors. Study findings and constraints: Common viral pathogens seemed, in a later analysis, to connect with several of the most significant clusters.

The PCR employed 60 Vbeta primers together with 13 Jbeta primers. Method: immunoSEQ multiplex PCR; TCRdb's copy keeps in-frame clones and lacks some. In the table there are roughly 150,000 clones, over 75% of which are singletons. Germline CDR1 reads KGHSH; CDR2 reads LQKENI. This CDR3 has 16 amino acids. Sequenced sample: PBMCs. This sequence joins TRBV18 and TRBJ2-5, with TRBD2 identical over 7 bases. The last part of the DNA fits TRBJ2-7 better; the J call may be wrong. This TCR derives from a man in his fifties or sixties in good health and CMV-seropositive. The CDR3 bases are TGTGCCAGCTCACCCAAAGTGGGAGGGTCGACCTACGAGCAGTACTTC. It codes for CASSPKVGGSTYEQYF.